These T cell receptor beta chains were read from a single sample in a study of blood T cell repertoires in COVID-19. The method was immunoSEQ multiplex PCR; TCRdb's version includes in-frame clones alone and lacks a portion of them. The top ten clones hold roughly a fifth of a sample with over 60,000 clones, 60% to 80% of them seen once. Sequenced input: peripheral blood. The receptors shown here come from an elderly man with active or convalescent COVID-19. Both conserved end residues are part of each CDR3. The D gene is left open where the match is weak. Rows may omit the clone size; those that give it use once, few, many or a size class.

>NA|TRBJ2-6|TRBV7-7|TRBD1
CASSFTTGAGANVLTF
TGTGCTAGCAGCTTTACGACAGGGGCAGGGGCCAACGTCCTGACTTTC
>NA|TRBJ2-1|TRBV14|NA
CASSPIWANEQFF
TGTGCCAGCAGCCCCATTTGGGCAAATGAGCAGTTCTTC
>NA|TRBJ1-4|TRBV9|TRBD1
CASSVGGQLNEKLFF
TGTGCCAGCAGCGTAGGGGGACAGCTAAATGAAAAACTGTTTTTT
>NA|TRBJ2-3|TRBV27|TRBD1
CASSRGQVRPTRTDTQYF
TGTGCCAGCAGCAGAGGACAGGTAAGACCCACACGCACAGATACGCAGTATTTT
>NA|TRBJ2-3|TRBV11-2|NA
CASSLTGLSPDTQYF
TGTGCCAGCAGCCTAACCGGGTTGTCGCCAGATACGCAGTATTTT
>NA|TRBJ1-6|TRBV19|NA
CASRHRVAHWGSPLHF
TGTGCCAGTAGGCACAGGGTCGCACACTGGGGTTCACCCCTCCACTTT
>few|TRBJ2-7|TRBV11-3|NA
CASSLGRDYEQYF
TGTGCCAGCAGCTTGGGGCGGGACTACGAGCAGTACTTC
>NA|TRBJ2-5|TRBV9|NA
CASSVGGVVGETQYF
TGTGCCAGCAGCGTTGGAGGGGTCGTAGGAGAGACCCAGTACTTC
>NA|TRBJ2-3|TRBV4-2|TRBD2
CASSQERGTSGRTDTQYF
TGTGCCAGCAGCCAAGAGAGAGGGACTAGCGGGAGAACAGATACGCAGTATTTT
>NA|TRBJ2-1|TRBV1|NA
CTRGTNNEQFF
TGCACCAGGGGGACTAACAATGAGCAGTTCTTC
>NA|TRBJ2-5|TRBV5-1|NA
CASSYLRETQYF
TGCGCCAGCAGCTATCTCAGAGAGACCCAGTACTTC
>NA|TRBJ2-3|TRBV11-2|TRBD2
CASSPLGTSGFLDTQYF
TGTGCCAGCAGCCCCCTCGGGACTAGCGGATTTTTAGATACGCAGTATTTT
>NA|TRBJ2-3|TRBV2|NA
CASSRRDTQYF
TGTGCCAGCAGTCGCAGAGATACGCAGTATTTT
>few|TRBJ1-2|TRBV5-1|NA
CASSGGANYGYTF
TGCGCCAGCAGCGGCGGGGCGAACTATGGCTACACCTTC
>NA|TRBJ1-2|TRBV18|TRBD1
CASSVRQGSRGYTF
TGTGCCAGCTCAGTCAGACAGGGTTCAAGGGGCTACACCTTC
>NA|TRBJ2-1|TRBV7-6|NA
CASSLLGAQGNEQFF
TGTGCCAGCAGCTTATTGGGGGCACAAGGCAATGAGCAGTTCTTC
>NA|TRBJ2-3|TRBV9|TRBD2
CASSVGASGRSDTQYF
TGTGCCAGCAGCGTAGGAGCTAGCGGGAGGTCAGATACGCAGTATTTT
>NA|TRBJ1-2|TRBV28|TRBD1
CASSSPQDRANYGYTF
TGTGCCAGCAGTTCCCCCCAAGACAGGGCTAACTATGGCTACACCTTC
>NA|TRBJ2-3|TRBV7-2|TRBD2
CASSPKRLAVTRGDTQYF
TGTGCCAGCAGCCCGAAGAGGCTAGCGGTTACACGGGGAGATACGCAGTATTTT
>NA|TRBJ2-1|TRBV18|TRBD1
CASSPPNPRTGGNEQFF
TGTGCCAGCTCACCACCAAATCCGAGGACAGGAGGCAATGAGCAGTTCTTC
>NA|TRBJ2-5|TRBV5-5|TRBD2
CASSWQPGLAGVGAQETQYF
TGTGCCAGCAGCTGGCAGCCGGGACTAGCGGGAGTCGGGGCACAAGAGACCCAGTACTTC
>NA|TRBJ2-5|TRBV6-5|NA
CASTYQETQYF
TGTGCCAGCACCTATCAAGAGACCCAGTACTTC
>NA|TRBJ1-6|TRBV7-2|TRBD1
CASSLTGASKGLHF
TGTGCCAGCAGCTTAACAGGGGCATCGAAGGGCCTCCACTTT
>NA|TRBJ2-1|TRBV18|NA
CASSRSNPSGSYNEQFF
TGTGCCAGCTCACGATCAAATCCCTCAGGCTCCTACAATGAGCAGTTCTTC
>NA|TRBJ2-4|TRBV5-1|TRBD2
CASRPEGGGRAAVKNIQYF
TGCGCCAGCCGTCCCGAGGGAGGCGGGAGGGCCGCGGTGAAAAACATTCAGTACTTC
>few|TRBJ2-2|TRBV7-9|TRBD1
CASSLEKGQSPGELFF
TGTGCCAGCAGCTTAGAGAAGGGACAGTCCCCCGGGGAGCTGTTTTTT
>NA|TRBJ1-5|TRBV18|TRBD1
CASSPAGGQPQHF
TGTGCCAGCTCACCGGCAGGGGGTCAGCCCCAGCATTTT
>NA|TRBJ1-2|TRBV28|NA
CASSLRGFYGYTF
TGTGCCAGCAGTTTGAGGGGGTTCTATGGCTACACCTTC
>once|TRBJ2-1|TRBV12-3/TRBV12-4|TRBD2
CASSGGGGNEQFF
TGTGCCAGTAGCGGCGGCGGGGGCAATGAGCAGTTCTTC
>once|TRBJ2-3|TRBV19|NA
CASRGPEVGTDTQYF
TGTGCCAGTAGGGGGCCTGAGGTGGGCACGGATACGCAGTATTTT
>NA|TRBJ1-4|TRBV3-1/TRBV3-2|TRBD1
CASSQDFAGSEGAREKLFF
TGTGCCAGCAGCCAAGATTTTGCTGGGTCCGAGGGGGCGCGAGAAAAACTGTTTTTT
>few|TRBJ1-2|TRBV2|NA
CASSQNYGYTF
TGTGCCAGCAGTCAGAACTATGGCTACACCTTC
>NA|TRBJ2-5|TRBV2|NA
CASSEAQETQYF
TGTGCCAGCAGTGAGGCCCAAGAGACCCAGTACTTC
>NA|TRBJ1-5|TRBV6-1|NA
CASSEQGAQPQHF
TGTGCCAGCAGTGAACAGGGCGCTCAGCCCCAGCATTTT
>NA|TRBJ1-2|TRBV12-3/TRBV12-4|NA
CASSFRYGYTF
TGTGCCAGCAGTTTCCGCTATGGCTACACCTTC
>NA|TRBJ2-3|TRBV21-1|NA
CASSKAPGQGGDTQYF
TGTGCCAGCAGCAAAGCGCCGGGACAGGGGGGAGATACGCAGTATTTT
>once|TRBJ2-6|TRBV3-1/TRBV3-2|TRBD2
CASSLRSGGSGANVLTF
TGTGCCAGCAGCCTGCGTAGCGGGGGTTCTGGGGCCAACGTCCTGACTTTC
>once|TRBJ2-4|TRBV6-5|TRBD1
CASSKRQGGSAIQYF
TGTGCCAGCAGTAAAAGACAGGGTGGGTCTGCCATTCAGTACTTC
>once|TRBJ2-3|TRBV7-2|NA
CASSSLPRLLTDTQYF
TGTGCCAGCAGCTCCCTCCCCCGGTTACTTACAGATACGCAGTATTTT
>NA|TRBJ1-6|TRBV2|NA
CASSEDFPENSPLHF
TGTGCCAGCAGTGAAGACTTTCCCGAAAATTCACCCCTCCACTTT
>NA|TRBJ1-2|TRBV9|NA
CASSAPSGFDRDGYTF
TGTGCCAGCAGCGCCCCGAGCGGCTTCGATCGAGATGGCTACACCTTC
>NA|TRBJ1-2|TRBV6-5|NA
CASRRTAGLGYTF
TGTGCCAGCAGGCGGACAGCCGGATTAGGCTACACCTTC
>NA|TRBJ1-3|TRBV5-1|NA
CASSFGYGGNTIYF
TGCGCCAGCAGCTTCGGGTATGGTGGAAACACCATATATTTT
>many|TRBJ2-3|TRBV24-1|NA
CATSHRDTDTQYF
TGTGCCACCAGCCATCGGGACACGGATACGCAGTATTTT
>once|TRBJ1-1|TRBV6-4|NA
CASSEGGPNTEAFF
TGTGCCAGCAGTGAAGGAGGGCCGAACACTGAAGCTTTCTTT